These T cell receptor beta chains were read from a single sample in a study of regulatory T cells in long-lasting Graves disease. A single record per CDR3 protein comes from TCRdb applying MiXCR to the multiplex PCR reads. The sample has 450,000 to 650,000 distinct CDR3 sequences; about 16% are singletons. This sample was shared with a second study, whose subject was T cells in Graves' hyperthyroidism and ophthalmopathy.

This material consisted of peripheral blood mononuclear cells (PBMCs), taken at new diagnosis, from a patient treated with antithyroid drugs. Receptors were obtained from a woman between 40 and 65 years old with Graves disease. CDR3s include the opening cysteine and the closing phenylalanine or tryptophan. The D gene is left open where the match is weak. Expanded clones get a size class; other rows say once, few or many, or leave the size out.

len,abundance,j_gene,d_gene,v_gene,CDR3aa,CDR3nt
15,NA,TRBJ2-5,NA,TRBV10-1,CASSELRGNQETQYF,TGCGCCAGCAGTGAGCTCAGAGGGAACCAAGAGACCCAGTACTTC
15,many,TRBJ1-5,NA,TRBV12-3/TRBV12-4,CASRTSDQSNQPQHF,TGTGCCAGCAGAACCTCCGACCAGAGCAATCAGCCCCAGCATTTT
13,NA,TRBJ2-2,NA,TRBV20-1,CSARHQSTGELFF,TGCAGTGCTAGGCATCAGAGCACCGGGGAGCTGTTTTTT
16,NA,TRBJ1-6,TRBD1,TRBV7-9,CASSAGTGTYNSPLHF,TGTGCCAGCAGCGCCGGGACAGGGACGTATAATTCACCCCTCCACTTT
15,many,TRBJ1-2,NA,TRBV6-1,CASSTHPGGDYGYTF,TGTGCCAGCAGTACGCATCCGGGGGGCGACTATGGCTACACCTTC
14,many,TRBJ1-5,NA,TRBV6-1,CASQGSGGNQPQHF,TGTGCCAGCCAGGGATCCGGAGGCAATCAGCCCCAGCATTTT
15,many,TRBJ1-1,TRBD1,TRBV27,CASSPRDRGAAEAFF,TGTGCCAGCAGCCCAAGGGACAGGGGGGCCGCTGAAGCTTTCTTT
17,many,TRBJ2-3,NA,TRBV28,CASSFGGGPARTDTQYF,TGTGCCAGCAGTTTTGGAGGGGGGCCCGCTCGCACAGATACGCAGTATTTT
15,few,TRBJ1-4,NA,TRBV7-9,CASSLGAMSNEKLFF,TGTGCCAGCAGCCTAGGGGCCATGTCTAATGAAAAACTGTTTTTT
14,many,TRBJ1-1,NA,TRBV19,CASSPPHVNTEAFF,TGTGCCAGTAGTCCCCCGCACGTGAACACTGAAGCTTTCTTT
17,few,TRBJ2-1,TRBD2,TRBV3-1,CASSQDVIGGAWNEQFF,TGTGCCAGCAGCCAAGACGTTATCGGGGGGGCTTGGAATGAGCAGTTCTTC
17,few,TRBJ2-6,NA,TRBV24-1,CATSDLRVPSGANVLTF,TGTGCCACCAGTGACCTCAGGGTCCCCTCTGGGGCCAACGTCCTGACTTTC
15,many,TRBJ2-3,NA,TRBV28,CASVQGFFRTDTQYF,TGTGCCAGCGTTCAGGGGTTTTTTCGCACAGATACGCAGTATTTT
13,NA,TRBJ2-1,NA,TRBV19,CASRDGGFNEQFF,TGTGCCAGTAGGGACGGGGGTTTCAATGAGCAGTTCTTC
14,many,TRBJ2-7,NA,TRBV6-2/TRBV6-3,CASSEEPPPYEQYF,TGTGCCAGCAGTGAGGAACCCCCGCCCTACGAGCAGTACTTC
14,many,TRBJ2-7,TRBD1,TRBV7-8,CASSYDRETYEQYF,TGTGCCAGCAGCTACGACAGGGAAACCTACGAGCAGTACTTC
13,few,TRBJ2-3,NA,TRBV7-3,CASSLSPTDTQYF,TGTGCCAGCAGCTTAAGCCCGACAGATACGCAGTATTTT
16,NA,TRBJ2-7,TRBD2,TRBV9,CASSVDPSGGIGEQYF,TGTGCCAGCAGCGTAGATCCGAGCGGGGGGATCGGCGAGCAGTACTTC
16,few,TRBJ1-1,TRBD1,TRBV6-5,CASSYSRTGLNTEAFF,TGTGCCAGCAGTTACTCGAGGACAGGGTTGAACACTGAAGCTTTCTTT
11,many,TRBJ2-1,NA,TRBV20-1,CSANRVAEQFF,TGCAGTGCGAACAGGGTGGCTGAGCAGTTCTTC
15,NA,TRBJ1-1,TRBD1,TRBV7-9,CASSPDRGGYTEAFF,TGTGCCAGCAGCCCAGACAGGGGGGGGTACACTGAAGCTTTCTTT